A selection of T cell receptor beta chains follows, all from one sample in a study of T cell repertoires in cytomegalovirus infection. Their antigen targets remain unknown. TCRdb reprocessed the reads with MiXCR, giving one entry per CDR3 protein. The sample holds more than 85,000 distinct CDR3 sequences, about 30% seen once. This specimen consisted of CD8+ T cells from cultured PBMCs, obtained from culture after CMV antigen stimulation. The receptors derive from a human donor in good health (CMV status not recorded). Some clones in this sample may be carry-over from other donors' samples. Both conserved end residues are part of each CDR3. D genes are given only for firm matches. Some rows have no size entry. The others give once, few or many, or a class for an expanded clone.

CDR3 protein: CASSLALAANTDTQYF; CDR3 DNA: TGTGCCAGCAGTTTAGCGCTAGCCGCTAACACAGATACGCAGTATTTT; V gene: TRBV12-3/TRBV12-4; clone size: few; J gene: TRBJ2-3; D gene: .
CDR3 protein: CASSLELEETQYF; CDR3 DNA: TGTGCCAGCAGTTTAGAACTAGAAGAGACCCAGTACTTC; V gene: TRBV12-3/TRBV12-4; clone size: many; J gene: TRBJ2-5; D gene: .
CDR3 protein: CASWGDIMGEQYF; CDR3 DNA: TGTGCCAGCTGGGGGGACATTATGGGCGAGCAGTACTTC; V gene: TRBV2; clone size: few; J gene: TRBJ2-7; D gene: .
CDR3 protein: CASSYSNPLTSVDTDTQYF; CDR3 DNA: TGTGCCAGCAGTTACTCGAACCCCCTTACTAGCGTAGACACAGATACGCAGTATTTT; V gene: TRBV6-2/TRBV6-3; clone size: .; J gene: TRBJ2-3; D gene: TRBD2
CDR3 protein: CASSYSSAGPYEQYF; CDR3 DNA: TGCGCCAGCAGCTACTCCTCAGCGGGGCCCTACGAGCAGTACTTC; V gene: TRBV4-1; clone size: many; J gene: TRBJ2-7; D gene: TRBD2
CDR3 protein: CASGAPNTEAFF; CDR3 DNA: TGTGCCAGCGGCGCCCCGAACACTGAAGCTTTCTTT; V gene: TRBV7-9; clone size: .; J gene: TRBJ1-1; D gene: .
CDR3 protein: CASSQRGGRRQGDTF; CDR3 DNA: TGTGCCAGCAGCCAAAGGGGGGGTCGCCGACAGGGGGATACCTTC; V gene: TRBV7-2; clone size: many; J gene: TRBJ1-2; D gene: TRBD1
CDR3 protein: CASSRTDRTSYEQYF; CDR3 DNA: TGTGCCAGCAGCCGCACTGACAGGACCTCCTACGAGCAGTACTTC; V gene: TRBV7-9; clone size: many; J gene: TRBJ2-7; D gene: .
CDR3 protein: CASSQSDRGAIYGYTF; CDR3 DNA: TGCGCCAGCAGCCAGTCAGACAGGGGGGCAATCTATGGCTACACCTTC; V gene: TRBV4-1; clone size: few; J gene: TRBJ1-2; D gene: TRBD1
CDR3 protein: CASTPDSSYDEQYF; CDR3 DNA: TGTGCCAGCACCCCCGACAGCTCCTACGATGAGCAGTACTTC; V gene: TRBV7-2; clone size: many; J gene: TRBJ2-7; D gene: .
CDR3 protein: CASSGGPRQAVYNEQFF; CDR3 DNA: TGTGCCAGCAGTGGAGGCCCCCGACAGGCGGTTTACAATGAGCAGTTCTTC; V gene: TRBV6-1; clone size: many; J gene: TRBJ2-1; D gene: .
CDR3 protein: CASSQYFTGRSYNEQFF; CDR3 DNA: TGTGCCAGCAGCCAGTATTTTACGGGACGGTCCTACAATGAGCAGTTCTTC; V gene: TRBV3-1; clone size: few; J gene: TRBJ2-1; D gene: .
CDR3 protein: CASSWGLAGNTGELFF; CDR3 DNA: TGTGCCAGCAGCTGGGGACTAGCGGGGAACACCGGGGAGCTGTTTTTT; V gene: TRBV5-6; clone size: .; J gene: TRBJ2-2; D gene: TRBD2
CDR3 protein: CASSFHHPGTEAFF; CDR3 DNA: TGTGCCAGCAGTTTTCACCACCCGGGCACTGAAGCTTTCTTT; V gene: TRBV28; clone size: few; J gene: TRBJ1-1; D gene: .
CDR3 protein: CASSPTVGQGAIEQYF; CDR3 DNA: TGTGCCAGCAGCCCGACGGTAGGACAGGGAGCTATCGAGCAGTACTTC; V gene: TRBV9; clone size: few; J gene: TRBJ2-7; D gene: TRBD1
CDR3 protein: CASSSLSSGNTIYF; CDR3 DNA: TGTGCCAGCAGCTCGTTATCCTCTGGAAACACCATATATTTT; V gene: TRBV7-6; clone size: few; J gene: TRBJ1-3; D gene: .
CDR3 protein: CASSLDVRQLSGNTIYF; CDR3 DNA: TGTGCCAGCAGCTTAGATGTTAGGCAGCTAAGTGGAAACACCATATATTTT; V gene: TRBV7-2; clone size: many; J gene: TRBJ1-3; D gene: .
CDR3 protein: CATSLGSTEAFF; CDR3 DNA: TGTGCCACCAGTTTAGGCTCGACTGAAGCTTTCTTT; V gene: TRBV24-1; clone size: .; J gene: TRBJ1-1; D gene: .
CDR3 protein: CASSRLQGAEEQYF; CDR3 DNA: TGCGCCAGCAGCCGACTACAGGGGGCGGAGGAGCAGTACTTC; V gene: TRBV4-1; clone size: few; J gene: TRBJ2-7; D gene: TRBD1
CDR3 protein: CASSYLQGRLGEQYF; CDR3 DNA: TGTGCCAGCAGTTACCTACAGGGCCGACTGGGCGAGCAGTACTTC; V gene: TRBV27; clone size: .; J gene: TRBJ2-7; D gene: .
CDR3 protein: CASSLDIGSYEQYF; CDR3 DNA: TGTGCCAGCAGTCTTGACATCGGCTCCTACGAGCAGTACTTC; V gene: TRBV6-8; clone size: .; J gene: TRBJ2-7; D gene: .
CDR3 protein: CSARGLTTYEQYF; CDR3 DNA: TGCAGTGCTAGAGGACTCACAACCTACGAGCAGTACTTC; V gene: TRBV20-1; clone size: .; J gene: TRBJ2-7; D gene: .
CDR3 protein: CASSRGQDNTEAFF; CDR3 DNA: TGTGCCAGCAGCAGGGGACAGGACAACACTGAAGCTTTCTTT; V gene: TRBV7-9; clone size: few; J gene: TRBJ1-1; D gene: TRBD1
CDR3 protein: CASQLTGFSNQPQHF; CDR3 DNA: TGTGCCAGCCAGCTTACAGGATTTAGCAATCAGCCCCAGCATTTT; V gene: TRBV2; clone size: few; J gene: TRBJ1-5; D gene: .
CDR3 protein: CASSSGGGNNEQFF; CDR3 DNA: TGTGCCAGCAGCTCCGGCGGGGGGAACAATGAGCAGTTCTTC; V gene: TRBV5-4; clone size: .; J gene: TRBJ2-1; D gene: TRBD2
CDR3 protein: CASCCGGPRETQYF; CDR3 DNA: TGCGCCAGTTGCTGCGGGGGGCCGCGGGAGACCCAGTACTTC; V gene: TRBV5-1; clone size: few; J gene: TRBJ2-5; D gene: TRBD2
CDR3 protein: CASSLAPGARRGYTF; CDR3 DNA: TGTGCCAGCAGCTTGGCCCCCGGGGCGCGGCGTGGCTACACCTTC; V gene: TRBV7-2; clone size: .; J gene: TRBJ1-2; D gene: .
CDR3 protein: CASSLSWGNTEAFF; CDR3 DNA: TGTGCCAGCAGTTTATCGTGGGGGAACACTGAAGCTTTCTTT; V gene: TRBV27; clone size: .; J gene: TRBJ1-1; D gene: .
CDR3 protein: CASSYNREQFF; CDR3 DNA: TGTGCCAGCAGTTACAACAGGGAGCAGTTCTTC; V gene: TRBV6-1; clone size: .; J gene: TRBJ2-1; D gene: .
CDR3 protein: CASSVGGGDYGYTF; CDR3 DNA: TGTGCCAGCAGCGTAGGTGGGGGAGATTATGGCTACACCTTC; V gene: TRBV9; clone size: few; J gene: TRBJ1-2; D gene: .
CDR3 protein: CASTAGTGANQPQHF; CDR3 DNA: TGTGCCAGCACCGCCGGGACAGGTGCAAATCAGCCCCAGCATTTT; V gene: TRBV6-1; clone size: few; J gene: TRBJ1-5; D gene: TRBD1
CDR3 protein: CASSWAGTEAFF; CDR3 DNA: TGTGCCAGCAGCTGGGCCGGGACTGAAGCTTTCTTT; V gene: TRBV7-9; clone size: .; J gene: TRBJ1-1; D gene: .
CDR3 protein: CASRHQNRGDTGELFF; CDR3 DNA: TGTGCCAGCAGACACCAAAACAGGGGGGACACCGGGGAGCTGTTTTTT; V gene: TRBV7-9; clone size: .; J gene: TRBJ2-2; D gene: TRBD1
CDR3 protein: CASSTDRGSNQPQHF; CDR3 DNA: TGTGCCAGCAGTACTGACAGGGGTAGCAATCAGCCCCAGCATTTT; V gene: TRBV28; clone size: .; J gene: TRBJ1-5; D gene: TRBD1
CDR3 protein: CASSSSPDSPYEQYF; CDR3 DNA: TGTGCCAGCAGCTCATCCCCGGACAGCCCCTACGAGCAGTACTTC; V gene: TRBV7-2; clone size: few; J gene: TRBJ2-7; D gene: .
CDR3 protein: CASSQRSGQPQHF; CDR3 DNA: TGTGCCAGTAGCCAGAGATCTGGCCAGCCCCAGCATTTT; V gene: TRBV19; clone size: many; J gene: TRBJ1-5; D gene: .
CDR3 protein: CASSSRANEQYF; CDR3 DNA: TGTGCCAGCAGTTCCCGGGCAAACGAGCAGTACTTC; V gene: TRBV6-1; clone size: .; J gene: TRBJ2-7; D gene: .
CDR3 protein: CSARVHGGGQETQYF; CDR3 DNA: TGCAGTGCCCGGGTCCACGGGGGGGGGCAAGAGACCCAGTACTTC; V gene: TRBV20-1; clone size: .; J gene: TRBJ2-5; D gene: TRBD2
CDR3 protein: CASSWGQSTAEAFF; CDR3 DNA: TGTGCCAGCAGCTGGGGACAGAGCACGGCTGAAGCTTTCTTT; V gene: TRBV12-3/TRBV12-4; clone size: .; J gene: TRBJ1-1; D gene: TRBD1
CDR3 protein: CASSLLAGNQPQHF; CDR3 DNA: TGTGCCAGCAGCTTATTAGCTGGCAATCAGCCCCAGCATTTT; V gene: TRBV7-2; clone size: many; J gene: TRBJ1-5; D gene: .
CDR3 protein: CASREYFQETQYF; CDR3 DNA: TGTGCCAGCAGGGAATACTTCCAAGAGACCCAGTACTTC; V gene: TRBV12-3/TRBV12-4; clone size: few; J gene: TRBJ2-5; D gene: .
CDR3 protein: CASSFSYQETQYF; CDR3 DNA: TGTGCCAGCAGTTTTTCGTACCAAGAGACCCAGTACTTC; V gene: TRBV12-3/TRBV12-4; clone size: .; J gene: TRBJ2-5; D gene: .
CDR3 protein: CASGPRRDGSTDTQYF; CDR3 DNA: TGTGCCAGCGGGCCCCGCCGGGACGGGAGCACAGATACGCAGTATTTT; V gene: TRBV27; clone size: .; J gene: TRBJ2-3; D gene: .
CDR3 protein: CASPRQLSSYEQYF; CDR3 DNA: TGTGCCAGTCCCCGACAGCTAAGCTCCTACGAGCAGTACTTC; V gene: TRBV27; clone size: .; J gene: TRBJ2-7; D gene: .
CDR3 protein: CASSPLGDRGFENYGYTF; CDR3 DNA: TGTGCCAGCAGCCCCCTCGGGGACAGGGGCTTTGAAAACTATGGCTACACCTTC; V gene: TRBV6-1; clone size: few; J gene: TRBJ1-2; D gene: TRBD1